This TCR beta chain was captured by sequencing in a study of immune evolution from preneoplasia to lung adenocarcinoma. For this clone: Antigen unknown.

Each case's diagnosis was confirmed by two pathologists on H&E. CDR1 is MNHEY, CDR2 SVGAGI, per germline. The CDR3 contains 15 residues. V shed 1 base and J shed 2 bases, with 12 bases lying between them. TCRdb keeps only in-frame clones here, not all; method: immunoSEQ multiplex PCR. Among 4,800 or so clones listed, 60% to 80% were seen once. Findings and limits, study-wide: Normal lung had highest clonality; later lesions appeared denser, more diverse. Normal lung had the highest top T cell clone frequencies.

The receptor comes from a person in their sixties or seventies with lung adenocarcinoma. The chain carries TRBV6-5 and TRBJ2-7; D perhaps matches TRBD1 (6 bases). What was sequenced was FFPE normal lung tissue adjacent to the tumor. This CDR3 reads CASSYYPRTAYEQYF. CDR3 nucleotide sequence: TGTGCCAGCAGTTACTACCCTAGGACAGCCTACGAGCAGTACTTC.